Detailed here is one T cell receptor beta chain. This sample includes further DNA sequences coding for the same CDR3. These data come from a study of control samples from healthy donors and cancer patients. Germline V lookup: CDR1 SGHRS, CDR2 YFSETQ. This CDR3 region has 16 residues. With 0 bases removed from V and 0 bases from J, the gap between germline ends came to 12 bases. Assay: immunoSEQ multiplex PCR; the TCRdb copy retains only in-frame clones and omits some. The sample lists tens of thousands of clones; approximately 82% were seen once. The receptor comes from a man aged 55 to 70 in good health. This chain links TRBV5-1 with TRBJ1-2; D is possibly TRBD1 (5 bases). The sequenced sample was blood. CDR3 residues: CASSLVSGPTNYGYTF. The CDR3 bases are TGCGCCAGCAGCTTGGTATCGGGGCCTACTAACTATGGCTACACCTTC.